This entry concerns a single T cell receptor beta chain. These data belong to a study of chronic HIV infection and antiretroviral therapy. Germline CDR1 reads LGHDT; CDR2 reads YNNKEL (reference sequence). The CDR3 is 14 residues long. V shed 4 bases, J shed 8 bases, and the junction held 3 bases outside the gene matches. TCRdb itself ran the 5' RACE reads through MiXCR, one entry per CDR3 protein. The table has under 55,000 distinct CDR3 sequences, about 19% seen once; the top ten hold more than 2.5%. The sample was peripheral blood. This clonotype was sampled from an adult who had HIV and had not received antiretroviral therapy, or was an uninfected healthy control (not recorded which). The gene calls are TRBV3-1 and TRBJ2-1; 12 bases fit TRBD2. CDR3 in amino acids: CASSLTSGSYEQFF. The CDR3 nucleotides are TGTGCCAGCAGCCTGACTAGCGGGAGTTATGAGCAGTTCTTC.